This is a list of T cell receptor beta chains from one sample in a study of blood T cells in healthy people across ages. One entry per CDR3 protein results from TCRdb running MiXCR on the 5' RACE reads. The sample yields approximately 850,000 distinct CDR3 sequences, 40% to 50% seen once. The material sequenced was blood. These receptors were taken from a man between 60 and 75 years old in good health. The CDR3 runs from the conserved cysteine through the conserved F or W. The D gene is left open where the match is weak. Not all rows give a size; the values are once, few, many and, for expanded clones, a class.

>few|TRBD1|TRBJ1-2|TRBV7-2
CASSSPGQGSGYGYTF
TGTGCCAGCAGCTCCCCGGGACAGGGTTCGGGCTATGGCTACACCTTC
>-|TRBD1|TRBJ1-5|TRBV28
CASSTTGNNQPQHF
TGTGCCAGCAGTACGACAGGGAACAATCAGCCCCAGCATTTT
>-|-|TRBJ2-1|TRBV7-9
CASSSTRGSTYNEQFF
TGTGCCAGCAGTTCGACCCGGGGGTCTACCTACAATGAGCAGTTCTTC
>-|TRBD2|TRBJ2-7|TRBV5-1
CASSLEGGGIYEQYF
TGCGCCAGCAGCTTGGAAGGCGGGGGGATCTACGAGCAGTACTTC
>-|-|TRBJ1-5|TRBV24-1
CATSASGTGENQPQHF
TGTGCCACCAGTGCCTCCGGGACGGGAGAGAATCAGCCCCAGCATTTT
>many|-|TRBJ1-5|TRBV9
CASSPGTLGNQPQHF
TGTGCCAGCAGCCCGGGGACACTGGGCAATCAGCCCCAGCATTTT
>many|-|TRBJ2-5|TRBV20-1
CSVRGGQETQYF
TGCAGCGTTCGAGGGGGCCAAGAGACCCAGTACTTC
>few|-|TRBJ2-6|TRBV4-3
CASSQDGSYGANVLTF
TGCGCCAGCAGCCAAGATGGGTCCTACGGGGCCAACGTCCTGACTTTC
>few|TRBD1|TRBJ1-2|TRBV5-1
CASRPGQDGYTF
TGCGCCAGCAGACCCGGACAGGACGGCTACACCTTC
>few|TRBD2|TRBJ2-7|TRBV2
CASSGGGLGYEQYF
TGTGCCAGCAGTGGCGGGGGACTGGGCTACGAGCAGTACTTC
>-|-|TRBJ2-5|TRBV12-3/TRBV12-4
CASSLDRHQETQYF
TGTGCCAGCAGTTTGGACAGACATCAAGAGACCCAGTACTTC
>once|TRBD1|TRBJ2-1|TRBV29-1
CSVVSGQGTNGQFF
TGCAGCGTTGTCTCGGGACAGGGAACGAATGGGCAGTTCTTC
>-|-|TRBJ2-5|TRBV15
CATSRDVALGEETQYF
TGTGCCACCAGCAGAGACGTAGCCCTCGGGGAAGAGACCCAGTACTTC
>-|-|TRBJ1-1|TRBV6-2/TRBV6-3
CASREGVGTEAFF
TGTGCCAGCAGAGAGGGGGTGGGGACTGAAGCTTTCTTT
>many|-|TRBJ2-7|TRBV15
CATSRDPGQSYEQYF
TGTGCCACCAGCAGAGATCCTGGACAGAGCTACGAGCAGTACTTC
>-|TRBD1|TRBJ2-1|TRBV5-4
CASSLGQGLGFNEQFF
TGTGCCAGCAGCTTGGGACAGGGGCTAGGGTTCAATGAGCAGTTCTTC
>-|-|TRBJ2-7|TRBV20-1
CSARDGLISYEQYF
TGCAGTGCTAGAGATGGACTGATCTCCTACGAGCAGTACTTC
>once|TRBD2|TRBJ2-2|TRBV5-1
CASSLGSGGPSTGELFF
TGCGCCAGCAGCTTGGGTAGCGGGGGTCCGAGCACCGGGGAGCTGTTTTTT
>-|-|TRBJ1-2|TRBV5-1
CASSLADSSNYGYTF
TGCGCCAGCAGCTTGGCCGACAGTTCTAACTATGGCTACACCTTC
>-|TRBD1|TRBJ2-4|TRBV7-2
CANSTGTAENIQYF
TGTGCCAACAGCACCGGGACAGCAGAAAACATTCAGTACTTC
>-|-|TRBJ2-2|TRBV19
CASSIFGTANTGELFF
TGTGCCAGTAGTATATTCGGGACGGCGAACACCGGGGAGCTGTTTTTT
>-|TRBD2|TRBJ2-1|TRBV14
CASSQDLWRGTYNEQFF
TGTGCCAGCAGCCAAGATCTGTGGCGGGGGACCTACAATGAGCAGTTCTTC
>few|-|TRBJ2-1|TRBV25-1
CASTPSAYSVNEQFF
TGTGCCAGCACCCCCAGCGCGTATAGCGTGAATGAGCAGTTCTTC
>-|-|TRBJ1-2|TRBV24-1
CATSDSETDPTGTYGYTF
TGTGCCACCAGTGATTCGGAAACAGACCCAACAGGGACCTATGGCTACACCTTC